Listed below are T cell receptor beta chains from one sample, sequenced in a study of cytomegalovirus exposure and HLA in healthy donors. Assay: immunoSEQ multiplex PCR; the TCRdb copy retains only in-frame clones and omits some. The sample lists 130,000 to 150,000 clones, roughly 75% occurring once. The sequencing input was PBMCs. Receptors were obtained from a man aged 25-45 years in good health and CMV-seronegative. CDR3s include the opening cysteine and the closing phenylalanine or tryptophan. The D gene is left open where the match is weak. Only some rows state a clone size, as once, few, many or a class for expanded clones.

>.|once|TRBV6-6|TRBJ2-7
CASSWGRTYEQYF
TGTGCCAGCAGTTGGGGCAGGACCTACGAGCAGTACTTC
>TRBD1|.|TRBV28|TRBJ1-1
CASSFPGQMNTEAFF
TGTGCCAGCAGTTTCCCGGGACAGATGAACACTGAAGCTTTCTTT
>.|.|TRBV5-6|TRBJ1-1
CASSLVDRRDTEAFF
TGTGCCAGCAGCTTGGTAGACAGGCGGGACACTGAAGCTTTCTTT
>.|.|TRBV30|TRBJ1-1
CAWTYGAMNTEAFF
TGTGCCTGGACGTACGGTGCCATGAACACTGAAGCTTTCTTT
>TRBD1|.|TRBV5-1|TRBJ2-5
CASSLAGDREETQYF
TGCGCCAGCAGCTTGGCCGGGGACAGGGAAGAGACCCAGTACTTC
>.|.|TRBV4-1|TRBJ2-7
CASSHGRTYEQYF
TGCGCCAGCAGCCATGGCAGGACCTACGAGCAGTACTTC
>.|few|TRBV6-1|TRBJ2-7
CAGGEQYF
TGTGCCGGCGGTGAGCAGTACTTC
>.|.|TRBV27|TRBJ2-1
CASSLLQGTFSYNEQFF
TGTGCCAGCAGTTTATTGCAGGGTACCTTCTCCTACAATGAGCAGTTCTTC
>.|.|TRBV7-9|TRBJ1-1
CASSLVQGSEAFF
TGTGCCAGCAGCTTAGTACAGGGATCTGAAGCTTTCTTT
>.|.|TRBV4-2|TRBJ2-3
CASSQDWRGADTQYF
TGTGCCAGCAGCCAAGATTGGAGGGGTGCAGATACGCAGTATTTT
>TRBD2|.|TRBV19|TRBJ2-7
CASSSQTSGDYEQYF
TGTGCCAGTAGTTCGCAAACTAGCGGAGATTACGAGCAGTACTTC
>.|.|TRBV6-5|TRBJ2-2
CASSYKGPTGELFF
TGTGCCAGCAGTTACAAGGGGCCCACCGGGGAGCTGTTTTTT
>TRBD2|.|TRBV28|TRBJ2-7
CASSLSGGYSYEQYF
TGTGCCAGCAGTCTAAGCGGGGGATACTCCTACGAGCAGTACTTC
>.|.|TRBV21-1|TRBJ1-5
CASSKRVPNQPQHF
TGTGCCAGCAGCAAGAGGGTACCGAACCAGCCCCAGCATTTT
>.|.|TRBV5-1|TRBJ2-3
CASSPQNPRTDTQYF
TGCGCCAGCAGCCCCCAGAATCCACGCACAGATACGCAGTATTTT
>.|.|TRBV5-1|TRBJ1-2
CASSPSDYGYTF
TGCGCCAGCAGCCCTTCGGACTATGGCTACACCTTC
>TRBD2|.|TRBV7-2|TRBJ2-5
CASSRTSAAETQYF
TGTGCCAGCAGCCGGACTAGCGCGGCGGAGACCCAGTACTTC
>TRBD1|.|TRBV5-1|TRBJ2-5
CASSSDRGQETQYF
TGCGCCAGCAGCTCAGACAGGGGGCAAGAGACCCAGTACTTC
>.|.|TRBV5-1|TRBJ2-7
CASSPRSTGSYEQYF
TGCGCCAGCAGCCCACGATCGACAGGCTCCTACGAGCAGTACTTC
>.|.|TRBV2|TRBJ1-6
CAAMTWDNSPLHF
TGTGCCGCTATGACTTGGGATAATTCACCCCTCCACTTT
>.|once|TRBV6-5|TRBJ2-1
CASSYVGGLYNEQFF
TGTGCCAGCAGTTACGTGGGAGGCCTGTACAATGAGCAGTTCTTC
>TRBD1|.|TRBV9|TRBJ1-5
CASSITGDRNQPQHF
TGTGCCAGCAGCATTACAGGGGATCGGAATCAGCCCCAGCATTTT
>TRBD1|.|TRBV5-4|TRBJ2-7
CASSPRGGTGVEQYF
TGTGCCAGCAGCCCACGGGGGGGGACAGGGGTCGAGCAGTACTTC
>TRBD2|.|TRBV5-4|TRBJ2-3
CASSLDGGGRADTQYF
TGTGCCAGCAGCTTGGATGGCGGGGGGCGAGCAGATACGCAGTATTTT
>TRBD1|.|TRBV5-1|TRBJ1-2
CASSLGQGCIYTF
TGCGCCAGCAGCTTGGGACAGGGGTGTATCTACACCTTC
>TRBD1|once|TRBV9|TRBJ2-1
CASSETGRLSEQFF
TGTGCCAGCAGCGAGACAGGGCGTCTCAGTGAGCAGTTCTTC
>.|.|TRBV5-3|TRBJ1-1
CARSLEAGMNTEAFF
TGTGCCAGAAGCTTGGAGGCGGGTATGAACACTGAAGCTTTCTTT
>TRBD2|.|TRBV4-1|TRBJ2-1
CASSWRTSGSISYNEQFF
TGCGCCAGCAGCTGGCGGACTAGCGGGAGTATTTCCTACAATGAGCAGTTCTTC